This T cell receptor beta chain was documented in a study of tumor-infiltrating lymphocytes in localized non-small cell lung cancer (dated by TCRdb to the early 2020s). About the study as a whole: The cohort included patients whose samples were collected after neoadjuvant chemotherapy, as well as both smokers and never-smokers and several histologies. A total of 55 patients were part of the paired comparison of immunoSEQ T-cell fraction between tumor and uninvolved lung. Resected tumor tissue and uninvolved lung tissue described as non-adjacent to the tumor were contributed by each patient, with both tissues obtained from the same patient. The same patients underwent several integrated assays, with TCR sequencing performed together with flow cytometry, multiplex immunofluorescence, RNA-seq, exome sequencing and proteomics. The overall ICON cohort was composed of 140 or so surgical patients with localized non-small cell lung cancer whose tumors were resected. Overall study outcomes, separate from this receptor: Since assay coverage differed from patient to patient depending on how much tissue was available, TCR sequencing was done for only a subset of the cohort. The TCR-derived T-cell fraction showed no difference between the flow cytometry-defined immunotypes IM1 (good prognosis) and IM2 (poor prognosis). Because different assays used different pieces of the same tissue, intratumor heterogeneity could not be separated from technical variation. TCRbeta sequencing supported higher T cell infiltration in tumors than in uninvolved lung tissue, consistent with immunofluorescence CD3 counts.

Remarks on this clone: It lacks a known antigen. It has no much larger one-base neighbor in the sample; base qualities were not kept.

Patient enrollment in ICON started in the first half of 2016, and the final patient was enrolled in September 2018. From a subcohort of 76 patients, fresh tumor and matched uninvolved tissue were collected for in-depth immune analyses, including TCR sequencing. TCR sequencing was performed on DNA isolated from bulk tissue, without cell sorting. The T-cell fraction in tumor and uninvolved lung tissue was provided by TCR sequencing with the immunoSEQ assay. The published analysis was carried out like this. To analyze survival, patients were divided into a high T-cell fraction group (upper tertile) and a low T-cell fraction group (lower two tertiles), and the two groups were compared using a log-rank test. A signed-rank test was used to check for differences in T-cell fraction between paired tumor and uninvolved lung. TCRdb took this table from immuneACCESS and kept in-frame rearrangements with V and J called. Such tables lack part of the clones; where checked against another copy, unresolved V genes explain under half of the gap, and the rest is unexplained. V and J calls plus clone size are reproduced from that table; the DNA served to infer D and trimming. This sample comprises 3,000 or so clones, roughly 65% of them detected only once. In total, the top ten clones hold about 14% of the sample.

Material for sequencing was uninvolved lung tissue not adjacent to the tumor. The sequence was obtained from a human donor with non-small cell lung cancer.

The base sequence is TGTGCCAGCAGCTTGGAGGGACAGGGCAGGAATGAGCAGTTCTTC. This gives the protein CASSLEGQGRNEQFF. The sequence joins TRBV5-4 to TRBJ2-1, with 9 central nucleotides matching TRBD1. In the germline V gene (reference sequence), CDR1 corresponds to SGHNT and CDR2 to YYREEE. The CDR3 has 15 amino acids, counting the end cysteine and phenylalanine. Solely the CDR3 DNA is kept, with 45 bases framed from the first base. Germline trimming: 0 bases from V, 7 bases from J; junction bases outside gene matches: 5.